This T cell receptor (beta chain) was captured by sequencing in a study of T cell responses to AZD1222 COVID-19 vaccine. Overall study findings and caveats: The donor cohort was predominantly white British with a female majority, and clonal diversity may have been underestimated. Seropositivity was recorded at baseline in only a handful of AZD1222 recipients.

Points on this clone: Its antigen is as yet unknown.

CDR1 and CDR2 (germline): MNHEY, SVGAGI. V was clipped by 6 bases and J by 2 bases, with 10 bases between them. The CDR3 is 14 residues long. Generated by immunoSEQ multiplex PCR, the TCRdb table keeps only in-frame clones and is missing some. The sample yields more than 85,000 clones, 87% seen once. This material consisted of peripheral blood, taken on day 0 of AZD1222 vaccination. This TCR was sampled from an adult in good health. This chain links TRBV6-5 with TRBJ1-4, with D tentatively TRBD1 (6 bases). This CDR3 reads CASSRQGTNEKLFF. The CDR3 bases are TGTGCCAGCAGCCGCCAGGGGACTAATGAAAAACTGTTTTTT.